The 25 T cell receptor beta chains below all came from one sample that was sequenced in a study of blood T cell repertoires in COVID-19. Sequencing used immunoSEQ multiplex PCR; TCRdb keeps in-frame clones, though not all of them. The sample lists 150,000 to 250,000 clones, about four fifths seen once, with 10% to 15% in the top ten. Sample: PBMCs or T cells enriched from blood (not recorded which). All receptors derive from a man between 35 and 55 years old who had recovered from COVID-19.

This clone was detected only a few times. The V gene is TRBV28, the J gene TRBJ1-5; unclear D gene. The CDR3 runs to 16 residues. CDR1 MDHEN and CDR2 SYDVKM come from the germline V gene. Trimming took 4 bases from V and 1 from J, leaving 14 bases between them. CDR3 DNA: TGTGCCAGCAGTTCCTACGGAGGGAGGAGCAATCAGCCCCAGCATTTT. It translates to CASSSYGGRSNQPQHF.

The chain couples TRBV9 to TRBJ1-1; 7 bases map to TRBD1. Losses at the gene ends were 5 bases for V and 6 bases for J; bases not matched to a gene: 10. The CDR3 has 14 residues. Looked up from germline, CDR1 is SGDLS and CDR2 is YYNGEE. The chain's CDR3 is CASRRNRGHPEAFF. CDR3 nucleotides: TGTGCCAGCAGGAGGAACAGGGGACACCCTGAAGCTTTCTTT.

The genes are TRBV11-2 and TRBJ2-5; the match to TRBD1 covers 9 bases. The CDR3 sequence is 15 residues long. The junction had 9 bases not matched to a gene; V was cut back by 4 bases and J by 6 bases. CDR1 and CDR2 from the germline V gene are SGHAT and FQNNGV. DNA for the CDR3: TGTGCCAGCAGCTCATCGGACAGGGGTTCGCAGACCCAGTACTTC. This sequence encodes CASSSSDRGSQTQYF. Together with reference TRBV11-2 and TRBJ2-5, the CDR3 gives the full variable domain: EAGVAQSPRYKIIEKRQSVAFWCNPISGHATLYWYQQILGQGPKLLIQFQNNGVVDDSQLPKDRFSAERLKGVDSTLKIQPAKLEDSAVYLCASSSSDRGSQTQYFGPGTRLLVL.

This clone occurred a few times. The chain recombines TRBV27 with TRBJ2-1; 7 bases map to TRBD1. The CDR3 sequence is 15 residues long. With V trimmed by 3 bases and J by 1 base, 3 bases remained unmatched. Germline assignment: CDR1 MNHEY and CDR2 SMNVEV (reference sequence). CDR3 DNA: TGTGCCAGCAGTTTTGCCAGGGGGTCCTACAATGAGCAGTTCTTC. It encodes CASSFARGSYNEQFF.

The J gene is TRBJ2-5, the V gene TRBV19; TRBD1 aligns across 7 bases. The CDR3 has 14 residues. Germline V gene data show CDR1 as LNHDA and CDR2 as SQIVND (reference sequence). The ends lost 6 bases at V and 2 bases at J; junction bases unmatched: 6. CDR3 sequence reads: CASSQGQTQETQYF. The CDR3 region has the DNA TGTGCCAGTAGCCAGGGACAGACTCAAGAGACCCAGTACTTC.

This clone has more than one count but fewer than ten. V is TRBV5-1 and J is TRBJ2-3, with a possible D match to TRBD2 (5 bases). Germline CDR1 SGHRS, CDR2 YFSETQ. The length of the CDR3 is 17 residues. V dropped 0 bases and J dropped 1 base, with 15 bases sitting between them. The CDR3 loop is CASSLGTTSGGTDTQYF. CDR3 bases: TGCGCCAGCAGCTTGGGGACCACTAGTGGGGGCACAGATACGCAGTATTTT.

There are a few counts of this clone. The rearrangement uses TRBV7-9 and TRBJ1-1, with D possibly being TRBD1 (6 bases). Trimming took off 2 bases at V and 6 bases at J, with 10 bases between the two ends. Per the germline V gene, CDR1 is SEHNR and CDR2 is FQNEAQ (reference sequence). The CDR3 has 13 residues. The CDR3 loop reads CASSLPGAPEAFF. CDR3 nucleotide sequence: TGTGCCAGCAGCTTACCAGGGGCCCCTGAAGCTTTCTTT.

This chain uses TRBV6-5 with TRBJ2-6; possibly TRBD1 for D (5 bases). V lost 2 bases to trimming and J lost 1 base, with 9 bases between them. This CDR3 is 16 amino acids long. Germline assignment: CDR1 MNHEY and CDR2 SVGAGI. The CDR3 nucleotides read TGTGCCAGCAGTTACGCACAGGCTTCTGGGGCCAACGTCCTGACTTTC. Translation: CASSYAQASGANVLTF.

The chain is built from TRBV5-4 and TRBJ2-1; TRBD1 agrees at 7 bases. Germline assignment: CDR1 SGHNT and CDR2 YYREEE (reference sequence). The CDR3 extends over 12 amino acids. V shed 2 bases, J shed 11 bases, and the junction held 4 bases outside the gene matches. This CDR3 reads CASSFDRDKQFF. The CDR3 DNA reads TGTGCCAGCAGCTTCGACAGGGACAAGCAGTTCTTC.

Written as DNA, the CDR3 is TGTGCCAGCAGTTTTTCCACTAGTGAGCAGTTCTTC. This encodes CASSFSTSEQFF. V and J are TRBV28 and TRBJ2-1; the D gene is possibly TRBD2 (5 bases). The CDR3 has 12 residues. The V end was cut by 3 bases, the J end by 9 bases, with 9 bases between. Per germline, CDR1 MDHEN and CDR2 SYDVKM.

The chain combines TRBV19 with TRBJ1-4; the D gene is possibly TRBD1 (6 bases). CDR3 length: 14 amino acids. Germline V gene data show CDR1 as LNHDA and CDR2 as SQIVND (reference sequence). V was cut by 3 bases and J by 8 bases, with 13 bases left in between. CDR3 sequence reads: CASSIGGAREKLFF. The DNA for the CDR3 is TGTGCCAGTAGTATTGGGGGGGCGCGCGAAAAACTGTTTTTT.

The V and J genes are TRBV28 and TRBJ1-5; 7 positions agree with TRBD1. This CDR3 has 14 residues. After removal of 6 bases from V and 3 bases from J, the junction contained 5 bases not matched to a gene. CDR1 is MDHEN and CDR2 is SYDVKM in the germline V gene. The CDR3 sequence: CASSRGTVNQPQHF. The CDR3 DNA reads as TGTGCCAGCAGCAGGGGGACAGTCAATCAGCCCCAGCATTTT. The whole variable domain, filled in from reference TRBV28 and TRBJ1-5, reads DVKVTQSSRYLVKRTGEKVFLECVQDMDHENMFWYRQDPGLGLRLIYFSYDVKMKEKGDIPEGYSVSREKKERFSLILESASTNQTSMYLCASSRGTVNQPQHFGDGTRLSIL.

The rearrangement links TRBV18 to TRBJ1-2, with D unresolved. Germline V gene lookup returns CDR1 KGHSH and CDR2 LQKENI. Trimming removed 0 bases from V and 4 bases from J, with 12 bases in between. The CDR3 spans 15 residues. CDR3 amino acids: CASSPPSERGYGYTF. CDR3 sequence (DNA): TGTGCCAGCTCACCACCCTCGGAGAGAGGCTATGGCTACACCTTC.

The rearrangement links TRBV6-2 or TRBV6-3 to TRBJ2-7, with 8 nucleotides matching TRBD1. Germline CDR1 is MNHEY and CDR2 is SVGEGT. The CDR3 sequence is 14 residues long. With 5 bases clipped from V and 3 bases from J, the junction kept 6 bases outside the gene matches. The CDR3 DNA reads as TGTGCCAGCAGTCATGGACAGGGAAACTACGAGCAGTACTTC. This codes for CASSHGQGNYEQYF.

This chain connects TRBV7-3 to TRBJ2-1; 7 bases map to TRBD1. The CDR3 runs to 16 residues. Germline loops: CDR1 SGHTA, CDR2 FQGTGA. V lost 5 bases and J lost 6; bases outside the gene matches: 13. CDR3 nucleotide sequence: TGTGCCAGCAGCCCGCCCGGGACAGCCACCGCCAATGAGCAGTTCTTC. Translated: CASSPPGTATANEQFF.

V and J are TRBV10-1 and TRBJ2-7; TRBD2 aligns across 8 bases. Trimming cost V 4 bases and J 4 bases; bases outside gene matches: 9. CDR1 WNHNN and CDR2 SYGVQD come from the germline V gene (reference sequence). CDR3 length: 15 amino acids. CDR3 in amino acids: CASSGGHRGGYEQYV. The CDR3 bases are TGCGCCAGCAGTGGGGGACACCGGGGGGGATACGAGCAGTACGTC.

The chain links TRBV27 to TRBJ2-3; weak D call: TRBD2 (5 bases). Trimming removed 2 bases at V and 5 bases at J, with 11 bases between. The germline V gene encodes CDR1 MNHEY and CDR2 SMNVEV (reference sequence). The CDR3 loop spans 14 amino acids. This chain's CDR3 is CASSLQVAGDTQYF. CDR3 DNA sequence: TGTGCCAGCAGTTTACAGGTCGCGGGAGATACGCAGTATTTT.

This clone was recorded once. The chain links TRBV6-5 to TRBJ2-3, with TRBD2 matching over 9 bases. Germline values: CDR1 MNHEY, CDR2 SVGAGI. The CDR3 is 15 amino acids. V trimming: 7 bases; J trimming: 6 bases; junction bases outside the gene matches: 11. CDR3 coding DNA: TGTGCCAGCAATACGGGAGCGGGAGGATCGGATACGCAGTATTTT. Encoded protein: CASNTGAGGSDTQYF.

The V gene is TRBV4-1, the J gene TRBJ1-2; no definite D call. Per germline, CDR1 MGHRA and CDR2 YSYEKL. This CDR3 spans 19 amino acids. V lost 0 bases and J lost 2, with 22 bases in between. CDR3 in amino acids: CASSQDFAGSYTRNYGYTF. The DNA for the CDR3 is TGCGCCAGCAGCCAAGATTTCGCCGGGTCCTATACGCGAAACTATGGCTACACCTTC.

J is TRBJ1-5 and V is TRBV7-2; a possible D gene is TRBD1 (5 bases). The CDR3 is 14 residues long. Germline values: CDR1 SGHTA, CDR2 FQGNSA. V was pared by 1 base and J by 10 bases, with 14 bases between. The CDR3 DNA reads TGTGCCAGCAGCTTAGACAGGACGGTTGGTCCCCAGCATTTT. Translating it yields CASSLDRTVGPQHF. The full variable domain, with the rest looked up from reference TRBV7-2 and TRBJ1-5, is GAGVSQSPSNKVTEKGKDVELRCDPISGHTALYWYRQSLGQGLEFLIYFQGNSAPDKSGLPSDRFSAERTGGSVSTLTIQRTQQEDSAVYLCASSLDRTVGPQHFGDGTRLSIL.

The chain uses TRBV18 and TRBJ2-1, with TRBD2 matching 8 bases. Germline V gene lookup returns CDR1 KGHSH and CDR2 LQKENI. This CDR3 has 15 residues. The V segment lost 2 bases and the J segment 5 bases; nucleotides outside the gene matches: 5. DNA for the CDR3: TGTGCCAGCTCACCAAGCGGGAGCATCAACAATGAGCAGTTCTTC. Translation: CASSPSGSINNEQFF.

This chain uses TRBV3-1 (or the pseudogene TRBV3-2) with TRBJ2-5; TRBD2 agrees at 11 bases. Germline CDR1 and CDR2: LGHDT and YNNKEL (reference sequence). J gave up 2 bases and V 6 bases, and 5 bases lay outside the gene matches. The CDR3 runs 15 residues. CDR3 DNA: TGTGCCAGCAGGCGCGGGACTAGCGGACAAGAGACCCAGTACTTC. Residues: CASRRGTSGQETQYF.

The gene calls are TRBV12-5 and TRBJ1-2; unclear D gene. The CDR3 has 16 residues. The V gene lost 0 bases and the J gene lost 4 bases, with 15 bases spanning the gap. Germline V gives CDR1 LGHNT, CDR2 FRNRAP. The CDR3 protein is CASGLVGPAGFYGYTF. For the CDR3, the DNA is TGTGCTAGTGGTTTGGTCGGGCCCGCGGGATTCTATGGCTACACCTTC.

The chain combines TRBV28 with TRBJ1-1; D remains ambiguous. Trimming left V 3 bases short and J 1 base short, with 3 bases between. Germline V CDR1 and CDR2: MDHEN, SYDVKM. The CDR3 has 12 residues. Here the CDR3 reads CASSFRNTEAFF. In DNA form, the CDR3 reads TGTGCCAGCAGTTTTAGGAACACTGAAGCTTTCTTT.

V gene TRBV9 combines with J gene TRBJ2-2, with TRBD2 as a possible D gene (6 bases). Trimming removed 6 bases from V and 6 bases from J, with 24 bases in between. This CDR3 region has 17 residues. Germline V gene lookup returns CDR1 SGDLS and CDR2 YYNGEE. Written as DNA, the CDR3 is TGTGCCAGCACTAAGAATAGCGGAGGGCCTCGGGCCGGGGAGCTGTTTTTT. This translates into CASTKNSGGPRAGELFF.